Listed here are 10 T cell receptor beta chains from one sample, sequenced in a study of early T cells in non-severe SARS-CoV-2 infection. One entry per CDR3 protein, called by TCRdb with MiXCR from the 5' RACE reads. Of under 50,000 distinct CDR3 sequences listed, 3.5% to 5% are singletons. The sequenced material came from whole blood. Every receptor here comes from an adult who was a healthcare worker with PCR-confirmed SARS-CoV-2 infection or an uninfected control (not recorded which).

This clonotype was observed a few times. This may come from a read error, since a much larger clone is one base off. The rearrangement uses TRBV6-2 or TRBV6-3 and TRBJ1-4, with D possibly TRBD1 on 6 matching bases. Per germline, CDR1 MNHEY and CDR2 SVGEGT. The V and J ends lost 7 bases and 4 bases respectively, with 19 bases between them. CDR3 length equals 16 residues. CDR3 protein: CASTQPMDSGNEKLFF. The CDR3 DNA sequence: TGTGCCAGCACCCAACCGATGGACAGTGGTAATGAAAAACTGTTTTTT.

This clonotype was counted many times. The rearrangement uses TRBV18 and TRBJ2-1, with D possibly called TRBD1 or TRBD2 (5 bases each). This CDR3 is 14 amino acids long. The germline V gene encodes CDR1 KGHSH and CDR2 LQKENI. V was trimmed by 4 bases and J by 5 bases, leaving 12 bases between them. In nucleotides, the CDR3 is TGTGCCAGCTCACAGAGGGTGGGACACAATGAGCAGTTCTTC. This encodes CASSQRVGHNEQFF.

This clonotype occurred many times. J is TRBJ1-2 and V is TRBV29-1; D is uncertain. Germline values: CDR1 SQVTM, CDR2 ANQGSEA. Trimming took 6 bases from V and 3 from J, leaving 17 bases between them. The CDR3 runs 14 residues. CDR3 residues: CSVAYGIEYYGYTF. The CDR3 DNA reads TGCAGCGTCGCCTATGGAATCGAATACTATGGCTACACCTTC. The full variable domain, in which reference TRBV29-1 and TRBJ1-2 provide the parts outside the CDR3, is SAVISQKPSRDICQRGTSLTIQCQVDSQVTMMFWYRQQPGQSLTLIATANQGSEATYESGFVIDKFPISRPNLTFSTLTVSNMSPEDSSIYLCSVAYGIEYYGYTFGSGTRLTVV.

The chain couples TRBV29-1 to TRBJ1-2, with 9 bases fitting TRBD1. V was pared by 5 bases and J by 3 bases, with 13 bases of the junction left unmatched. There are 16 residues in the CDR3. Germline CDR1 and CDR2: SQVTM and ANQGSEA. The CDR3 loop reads CSVPLSWTGDHYGYTF. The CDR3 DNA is TGCAGCGTTCCCCTGAGTTGGACAGGGGACCACTATGGCTACACCTTC.

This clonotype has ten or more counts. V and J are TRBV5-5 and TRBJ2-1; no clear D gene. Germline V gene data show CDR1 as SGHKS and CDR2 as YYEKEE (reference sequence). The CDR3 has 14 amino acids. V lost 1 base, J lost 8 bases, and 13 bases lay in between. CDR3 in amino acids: CASSLMGSTDEQFF. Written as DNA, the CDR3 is TGTGCCAGCAGCTTGATGGGAAGTACGGATGAGCAGTTCTTC.

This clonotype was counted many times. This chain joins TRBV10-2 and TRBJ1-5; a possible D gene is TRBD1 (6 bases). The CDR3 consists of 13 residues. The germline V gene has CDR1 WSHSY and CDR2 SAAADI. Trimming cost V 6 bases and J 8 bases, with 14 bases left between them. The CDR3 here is CASRTGLFEPQHF. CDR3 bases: TGCGCCAGCAGAACAGGGCTCTTCGAGCCCCAGCATTTT.

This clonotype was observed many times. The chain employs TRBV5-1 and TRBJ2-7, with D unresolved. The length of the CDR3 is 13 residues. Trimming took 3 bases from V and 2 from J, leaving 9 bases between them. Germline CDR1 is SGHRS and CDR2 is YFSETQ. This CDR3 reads CASSSGSPYEQYF. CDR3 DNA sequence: TGCGCCAGCAGCTCTGGCAGCCCCTACGAGCAGTACTTC.

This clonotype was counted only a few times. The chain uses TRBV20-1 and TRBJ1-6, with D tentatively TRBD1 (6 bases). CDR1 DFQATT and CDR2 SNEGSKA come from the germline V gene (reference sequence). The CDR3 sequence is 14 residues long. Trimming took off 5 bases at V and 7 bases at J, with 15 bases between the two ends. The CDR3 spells CSAQMNTGNSPLHF. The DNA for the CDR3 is TGCAGTGCTCAGATGAACACAGGGAATTCACCCCTCCACTTT.

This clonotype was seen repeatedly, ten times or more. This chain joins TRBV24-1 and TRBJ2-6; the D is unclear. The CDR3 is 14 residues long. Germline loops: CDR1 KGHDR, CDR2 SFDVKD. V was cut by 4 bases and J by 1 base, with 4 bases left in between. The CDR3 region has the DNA TGTGCCACCAGTGACCGTTCTGGGGCCAACGTCCTGACTTTC. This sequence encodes CATSDRSGANVLTF.

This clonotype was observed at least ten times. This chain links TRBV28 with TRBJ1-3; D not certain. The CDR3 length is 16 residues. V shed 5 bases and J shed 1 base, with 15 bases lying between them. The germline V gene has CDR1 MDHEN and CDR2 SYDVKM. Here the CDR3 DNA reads TGTGCCAGCAGTCGTGGCGTCCCCTCATCTGGAAACACCATATATTTT. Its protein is CASSRGVPSSGNTIYF.